What follows are 16 T cell receptor beta chains derived from one specimen sequenced in a study of beta chain features in type 1 diabetes. All of the isolated RNA was reverse transcribed, so expressed TCRB transcripts were sequenced. Clones were read by immunoSEQ multiplex PCR, and TCRdb kept only the in-frame ones, dropping some. The sample comprises roughly 140,000 clones, 6.9% of which are singletons, and around 1.3% rests with the top ten. The sequenced material came from central memory CD4+ T cells from blood. The source is a woman aged 25 to 39 in good health.

The table lists this clone with many counts. This chain uses TRBV29-1 with TRBJ2-1, with TRBD2 identical over 13 bases. CDR3 length: 15 residues. V shed 5 bases, J shed 6 bases, and the junction held 7 bases outside the gene matches. From germline, CDR1 is SQVTM and CDR2 ANQGSEA. CDR3 loop: CSVPRTSGSPNEQFF. The CDR3 DNA follows: TGCAGCGTTCCTAGGACTAGCGGGAGCCCCAATGAGCAGTTCTTC.

This clone came up many times. The sample carries other DNA sequences with the same CDR3. The CDR3 DNA reads as TGTGCCAGCTCACCACCGGTCGGGGGAACCTACGAGCAGTACTTC. This codes for CASSPPVGGTYEQYF. The chain joins TRBV18 to TRBJ2-7, with D possibly TRBD2 on 6 matching bases. In germline, CDR1 is KGHSH, CDR2 LQKENI. V was trimmed by 0 bases and J by 2 bases, leaving 11 bases between them. The CDR3 consists of 15 residues. Full variable domain (rest looked up from reference TRBV18 and TRBJ2-7): NAGVMQNPRHLVRRRGQEARLRCSPMKGHSHVYWYRQLPEEGLKFMVYLQKENIIDESGMPKERFSAEFPKEGPSILRIQQVVRGDSAAYFCASSPPVGGTYEQYFGPGTRLTVT.

The chain joins TRBV5-4 to TRBJ2-6; 11 positions match TRBD1. The CDR3 sequence is 17 residues long. The trim removed 5 bases at V and 3 bases at J, leaving 7 bases unmatched. Per the germline V gene, CDR1 is SGHNT and CDR2 is YYREEE (reference sequence). Here the CDR3 DNA reads TGTGCCAGCAGGGGAGGGACAGGGGGTTTTGGGGCCAACGTCCTGACTTTC. Amino acids: CASRGGTGGFGANVLTF.

This clone appeared a few times. The chain couples TRBV19 to TRBJ2-3; 10 bases match TRBD2. Trimming cost V 7 bases and J 4 bases; bases outside gene matches: 8. CDR3 length: 15 residues. CDR1 and CDR2 from the germline V gene are LNHDA and SQIVND (reference sequence). CDR3 loop: CASKQREGLADTQYF. The CDR3 DNA sequence: TGTGCCAGTAAACAGCGGGAGGGCCTCGCAGATACGCAGTATTTT. The full variable domain, completed using reference TRBV19 and TRBJ2-3, is DGGITQSPKYLFRKEGQNVTLSCEQNLNHDAMYWYRQDPGQGLRLIYYSQIVNDFQKGDIAEGYSVSREKKESFPLTVTSAQKNPTAFYLCASKQREGLADTQYFGPGTRLTVL.

V gene TRBV4-3 combines with J gene TRBJ2-1; 10 positions match TRBD2. Trimming cost V 1 base and J 4 bases; bases outside gene matches: 7. The CDR3 extends over 17 amino acids. Germline-derived CDR1 and CDR2 are LGHNA and YSLEER. DNA of the CDR3: TGCGCCAGCAGCCAAGGCTTAGGACTAGCGGTATACAATGAGCAGTTCTTC. Translation: CASSQGLGLAVYNEQFF.

The genes are TRBV7-2 and TRBJ2-7, with D maybe TRBD1 (5 bases). This CDR3 is 17 amino acids long. The germline V and J ends were trimmed by 1 base and 2 bases, with 18 bases remaining between them. CDR1 is SGHTA, CDR2 FQGNSA, per germline. The CDR3 protein is CASSLGVGRGAAYEQYF. CDR3 DNA sequence: TGTGCCAGCAGCTTAGGGGTGGGAAGGGGTGCGGCCTACGAGCAGTACTTC.

This clone has more than one count but fewer than ten. The chain links TRBV6-1 to TRBJ2-7; TRBD1 might be the D (5 bases). The ends were cut back, 9 bases at V and 2 bases at J, with 14 bases in the middle. Looked up from germline, CDR1 is MNHNS and CDR2 is SASEGT. This CDR3 comprises 13 residues. CDR3 DNA sequence: TGTGCCAGTACGACAGTTGGTCCCTACGAGCAGTACTTC. Translated, it gives CASTTVGPYEQYF.

The rearrangement links TRBV19 to TRBJ2-5, with TRBD1 as a possible D gene (6 bases). Germline CDR1 reads LNHDA; CDR2 reads SQIVND (reference sequence). The CDR3 covers 15 residues. Trimming left V 3 bases short and J 2 bases short, with 13 bases between. The CDR3 region is CASSIAGAGQETQYF. CDR3 nucleotides: TGTGCCAGTAGTATTGCAGGGGCAGGTCAAGAGACCCAGTACTTC.

The sample holds a few counts of this clone. The rearrangement links TRBV7-2 to TRBJ1-1; possible D gene TRBD1, 6 bases. The V end lost 3 bases, the J end lost 1 base, and 12 bases lay between the germline ends. The CDR3 has 15 amino acids. Germline loops: CDR1 SGHTA, CDR2 FQGNSA. The CDR3 sequence is CASSFQGIANTEAFF. The DNA of the CDR3 is TGTGCCAGCAGCTTCCAGGGGATTGCGAACACTGAAGCTTTCTTT.

This sequence joins TRBV5-6 and TRBJ1-4; TRBD1 matches at 10 bases. Germline CDR1 SGHDT, CDR2 YYEEEE. Trimming at V came to 5 bases and at J to 6 bases, leaving 7 bases not matched to a gene. CDR3 length: 15 residues. The CDR3 region is CASSSRDRGYEKLFF. The CDR3 bases are TGTGCCAGCAGTAGCCGGGACAGGGGCTATGAAAAACTGTTTTTT.

This clone has more than one count but fewer than ten. The chain is built from TRBV7-8 and TRBJ2-3; 7 bases match TRBD1. The germline V gene has CDR1 SGHVS and CDR2 FQNEAQ. This CDR3 spans 16 amino acids. V shed 4 bases, J shed 4 bases, and the junction held 11 bases outside the gene matches. For the CDR3, the DNA is TGTGCCAGCAGCTCTAAACAGGGGTTGGTCGCAGATACGCAGTATTTT. The encoded protein is CASSSKQGLVADTQYF.

Ten or more counts support this clone. The junction and the germline gene differ at one end; a read error may be behind it. The CDR3 DNA follows: TGTGCCAGCAGCTTAGCGTCTACCCCCTCCAACAATGAGCAGTTCTTC. As protein: CASSLASTPSNNEQFF. V gene TRBV7-2 combines with J gene TRBJ2-1; D remains unclear. The CDR3 has 16 residues. Germline assignment: CDR1 SGHTA and CDR2 FQGNSA. Full variable domain (remainder filled in from reference TRBV7-2 and TRBJ2-1): GAGVSQSPSNKVTEKGKDVELRCDPISGHTALYWYRQSLGQGLEFLIYFQGNSAPDKSGLPSDRFSAERTGGSVSTLTIQRTQQEDSAVYLCASSLASTPSNNEQFFGPGTRLTVL.

The V and J genes are TRBV7-9 and TRBJ2-7; 9 bases align to TRBD1. Per germline, CDR1 SEHNR and CDR2 FQNEAQ (reference sequence). After removal of 3 bases from V and 7 bases from J, the junction contained 4 bases not matched to a gene. The CDR3 consists of 13 residues. The CDR3 region is CASSLAQGAEQYF. Written as DNA, the CDR3 is TGTGCCAGCAGCTTGGCACAGGGGGCTGAGCAGTACTTC. Complete variable domain (other parts from reference TRBV7-9 and TRBJ2-7): DTGVSQNPRHKITKRGQNVTFRCDPISEHNRLYWYRQTLGQGPEFLTYFQNEAQLEKSRLLSDRFSAERPKGSFSTLEIQRTEQGDSAMYLCASSLAQGAEQYFGPGTRLTVT.

This clone occurred many times. The chain recombines TRBV29-1 with TRBJ1-1; 7 bases fit TRBD1. There are 13 residues in the CDR3. V lost 6 bases, J lost 2 bases, and 6 bases stayed unmatched. Germline values: CDR1 SQVTM, CDR2 ANQGSEA. CDR3 in DNA: TGCAGCGTAACCGGGACAGCCAACACTGAAGCTTTCTTT. Translating gives CSVTGTANTEAFF.

This clone was seen repeatedly, ten times or more. The rearrangement uses TRBV7-9 and TRBJ2-1, with 7 nucleotides matching TRBD2. The V segment lost 4 bases and the J segment 4 bases; nucleotides outside the gene matches: 4. This CDR3 is built from 14 residues. The germline V gene encodes CDR1 SEHNR and CDR2 FQNEAQ (reference sequence). CDR3 nucleotides: TGTGCCAGCAGCTCCGGGACTACTTACAATGAGCAGTTCTTC. Its protein product is CASSSGTTYNEQFF.

The genes are TRBV5-6 and TRBJ2-1; D remains unclear. The CDR3 runs 14 residues. The V gene's germline CDR1 is SGHDT and CDR2 YYEEEE. V was shortened by 1 base and J by 1 base, with 6 bases between the two germline ends. CDR3 region: CASSLHRSYNEQFF. Here the CDR3 DNA reads TGTGCCAGCAGCTTGCACAGATCCTACAATGAGCAGTTCTTC.